This T cell receptor (beta chain) originates from a study of blood T cell repertoires in COVID-19. Study context: The United States, Italy and Spain supplied acute and convalescent COVID-19 samples.

This CDR3 is built from 13 residues. CDR1 and CDR2 (germline): SNHLY, FYNNEI. The ends lost 8 bases at V and 9 bases at J; junction bases unmatched: 9. Living in under 30 US areas, the participants were between roughly 18 and 89 years of age. Sequencing was performed with immunoSEQ multiplex PCR; in TCRdb, only in-frame clones are kept and a portion is missing. This table has over 350,000 clones, approximately 90% appearing once. V usage is TRBV2 and J usage is TRBJ2-1; 8 bases are shared with TRBD1. The specimen sequenced was PBMCs or T cells enriched from blood (not recorded which). The sequence came from a woman aged 40 to 50 who had been exposed to COVID-19. The CDR3 sequence is CASSRGLRIEQFF. The CDR3 DNA is TGTGCCAGCTCCAGGGGGCTTCGAATTGAGCAGTTCTTC.